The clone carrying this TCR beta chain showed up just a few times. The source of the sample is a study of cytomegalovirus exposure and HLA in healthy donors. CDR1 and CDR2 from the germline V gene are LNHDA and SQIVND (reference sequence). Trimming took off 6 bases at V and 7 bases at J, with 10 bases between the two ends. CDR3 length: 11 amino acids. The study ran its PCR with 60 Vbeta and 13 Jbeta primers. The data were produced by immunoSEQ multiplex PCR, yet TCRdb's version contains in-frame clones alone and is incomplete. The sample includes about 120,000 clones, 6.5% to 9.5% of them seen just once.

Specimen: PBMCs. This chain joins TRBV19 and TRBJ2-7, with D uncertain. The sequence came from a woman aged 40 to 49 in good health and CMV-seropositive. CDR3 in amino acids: CASSSDGEQYF. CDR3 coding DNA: TGTGCCAGTAGCAGCGACGGAGAGCAGTACTTC.